The 15 T cell receptor beta chains reported below all come from one sample, sequenced in a study of cytotoxic CD8 clonotypes in ibrutinib-treated CLL. Using immunoSEQ multiplex PCR, the repertoire was profiled, and TCRdb retains in-frame clones only, with some absent. The profile shows some 200,000 clones, 60% to 80% of them singletons. Sequenced here: PBMCs, sampled after 12 months of ibrutinib treatment. The receptor source for this set is a human donor with chronic lymphocytic leukemia.

The chain recombines TRBV12-2 with TRBJ2-7; the table calls TRBD1, which could not be checked here. TRBV12-2 is a listed pseudogene. The CDR3 has 16 residues. The CDR3 here is CASRSTGTGGSYEQYF. CDR3 DNA: TGTGCAAGTCGCTCGACCGGGACAGGGGGCTCCTACGAGCAGTACTTC.

The genes are TRBV5-1 and TRBJ1-2, with D uncertain. The CDR3 sequence is 14 residues long. Germline V lookup: CDR1 SGHRS, CDR2 YFSETQ. V was cut by 4 bases and J by 2 bases, with 12 bases left in between. The CDR3 nucleotides read TGCGCCAGCAGCCTTCCTAACGGCAACTATGGCTACACCTTC. This encodes CASSLPNGNYGYTF.

The rearrangement links TRBV18 to TRBJ2-7; possibly TRBD2 for D (5 bases). CDR3 length: 14 amino acids. In germline, CDR1 is KGHSH, CDR2 LQKENI. Trimming took 3 bases from V and 0 from J, leaving 9 bases between them. As DNA, the CDR3 is TGTGCCAGCTCACCGGACTTGAGCTCCTACGAGCAGTACTTC. Amino acids: CASSPDLSSYEQYF.

The rearrangement links TRBV19 to TRBJ2-5; 7 bases line up with TRBD2. With V trimmed by 2 bases and J by 4 bases, 7 bases remained unmatched. Germline V gene lookup returns CDR1 LNHDA and CDR2 SQIVND (reference sequence). CDR3 length: 15 residues. CDR3: CASSILGEGAETQYF. Here the CDR3 DNA reads TGTGCCAGTAGTATATTGGGGGAGGGTGCAGAGACCCAGTACTTC.

The chain combines TRBV5-4 with TRBJ1-1; TRBD1 aligns across 12 bases. The CDR3 extends over 19 amino acids. CDR1 and CDR2 from the germline V gene are SGHNT and YYREEE (reference sequence). The V segment lost 2 bases and the J segment 0 bases; nucleotides outside the gene matches: 11. This CDR3 reads CASSFELGQGAQMNTEAFF. CDR3 sequence (DNA): TGTGCCAGCAGCTTCGAGTTGGGACAGGGGGCACAGATGAACACTGAAGCTTTCTTT.

This chain uses TRBV5-1 with TRBJ2-7; D uncertain. Deletions cut 0 bases from V and 8 bases from J, with 12 bases between. Germline V gene data show CDR1 as SGHRS and CDR2 as YFSETQ. The CDR3 contains 13 residues. The CDR3 coding sequence is TGCGCCAGCAGCTTGGCCGGCCGATCTCAGCAGTACTTC. The encoded protein is CASSLAGRSQQYF.

This chain uses TRBV4-1 with TRBJ2-7; 10 positions agree with TRBD1. The ends lost 6 bases at V and 2 bases at J; junction bases unmatched: 7. This CDR3 is 15 amino acids long. The germline CDR1 and CDR2 sequences are MGHRA and YSYEKL. CDR3 nucleotides: TGCGCCAGCAGTTACCGGGACAGGGGACCCTACGAGCAGTACTTC. Encoded protein: CASSYRDRGPYEQYF.

This clone has just a few counts. The chain joins TRBV7-6 to TRBJ2-2; D tentatively fits TRBD1 or TRBD2 (5 bases each). The V gene lost 1 base and the J gene lost 5 bases, with 8 bases spanning the gap. CDR1 and CDR2 (germline): SGHVS, FNYEAQ. The length of the CDR3 is 14 residues. CDR3 nucleotide sequence: TGTGCCAGCAGCTTAGGCGAGGGGACCGGGGAGCTGTTTTTT. This translates into CASSLGEGTGELFF.

The gene calls are TRBV7-9 and TRBJ1-1; perhaps TRBD1 as D (5 bases). Germline lookup yields CDR1 SEHNR and CDR2 FQNEAQ (reference sequence). The CDR3 runs 13 residues. V dropped 6 bases and J dropped 6 bases, with 14 bases sitting between them. The DNA for the CDR3 is TGTGCCAGCAGTCTCCTTGGAGGGGCTGAAGCTTTCTTT. It encodes CASSLLGGAEAFF.

The chain is built from TRBV25-1 and TRBJ1-1; D is possibly TRBD1 (6 bases). V was pared by 6 bases and J by 0 bases, with 11 bases between. This CDR3 is built from 14 residues. Germline loops: CDR1 MGHDK, CDR2 SYGVNS. The CDR3 is CASSVGGMNTEAFF. The CDR3 bases are TGTGCCAGCAGCGTCGGGGGCATGAACACTGAAGCTTTCTTT.

The V and J genes are TRBV27 and TRBJ1-6; 7 bases align to TRBD1. Germline assignment: CDR1 MNHEY and CDR2 SMNVEV (reference sequence). The V gene end was trimmed by 5 bases and the J gene end by 7 bases; junction bases not matched to a gene: 5. The CDR3 consists of 14 residues. CDR3 sequence reads: CASSVGTVNSPLHF. CDR3 DNA: TGTGCCAGCAGTGTGGGGACAGTAAATTCACCCCTCCACTTT.

The chain links TRBV9 to TRBJ2-7; D is perhaps TRBD1 (5 bases). CDR3 length equals 17 residues. The germline V gene has CDR1 SGDLS and CDR2 YYNGEE. The V gene lost 4 bases and the J gene lost 0 bases, with 20 bases spanning the gap. The CDR3 DNA sequence: TGTGCCAGCAGCTCAGCGCCAGGGCTAACTCCCTCCTACGAGCAGTACTTC. It is translated as CASSSAPGLTPSYEQYF.

The chain recombines TRBV5-6 with TRBJ1-5; D might be TRBD1 (5 bases). The CDR3 totals 15 residues. Germline V gene data show CDR1 as SGHDT and CDR2 as YYEEEE. V was shortened by 1 base and J by 2 bases, with 10 bases between the two germline ends. CDR3 sequence reads: CASSLRGVGNQPQHF. CDR3 nucleotides: TGTGCCAGCAGCTTGAGGGGAGTTGGCAATCAGCCCCAGCATTTT.

V gene TRBV18 combines with J gene TRBJ1-1; D is possibly TRBD1 (6 bases). V lost 3 bases and J lost 4, with 18 bases in between. Germline lookup yields CDR1 KGHSH and CDR2 LQKENI. The CDR3 is made up of 16 amino acids. CDR3 sequence reads: CASSPWDTAFVTEAFF. The CDR3 region has the DNA TGTGCCAGCTCACCGTGGGACACCGCCTTTGTCACTGAAGCTTTCTTT.

The chain links TRBV7-9 to TRBJ2-1; 7 bases line up with TRBD1. The CDR3 is 16 amino acids. The V segment lost 5 bases and the J segment 5 bases; nucleotides outside the gene matches: 12. Germline values: CDR1 SEHNR, CDR2 FQNEAQ (reference sequence). CDR3 protein: CASSPGTVLGDNEQFF. CDR3 coding DNA: TGTGCCAGCAGCCCGGGGACAGTCCTAGGGGACAATGAGCAGTTCTTC. The full variable domain, its missing parts supplied by reference TRBV7-9 and TRBJ2-1, is DTGVSQNPRHKITKRGQNVTFRCDPISEHNRLYWYRQTLGQGPEFLTYFQNEAQLEKSRLLSDRFSAERPKGSFSTLEIQRTEQGDSAMYLCASSPGTVLGDNEQFFGPGTRLTVL.